What follows are 13 T cell receptor beta chains derived from one specimen sequenced in a study of blood T cell repertoires in COVID-19 (dated by TCRdb to the early 2020s). Library prep was done by the immunoSEQ multiplex PCR assay. TCRdb took over this immuneACCESS table, retaining in-frame rearrangements with V and J assigned. Such tables are incomplete; in checked studies, under half of the missing clones stem from an unresolved V gene, and the remainder is unexplained. The sample table shows 110,000 or so clones, and roughly four fifths are seen once. The ten largest clonotypes hold 15% of the sample. Sequenced material: peripheral blood. These receptors were collected from a woman of 80 years or more with acute or convalescent COVID-19.

The chain combines TRBV4-3 with TRBJ2-3; D is perhaps TRBD2 (5 bases). The CDR3 contains 13 residues. Germline assignment: CDR1 LGHNA and CDR2 YSLEER. V gave up 3 bases and J gave up 8 bases, with 12 bases separating them. CDR3 sequence: CASSQTDSGTQYF. The DNA of the CDR3 is TGCGCCAGCAGCCAGACGGACTCTGGTACGCAGTATTTT.

V usage is TRBV20-1 and J usage is TRBJ2-4; D perhaps matches TRBD1 (6 bases). Between the trimmed V and J ends, which lost 3 bases and 8 bases, there was a span of 8 bases. This CDR3 is 11 amino acids long. Germline assignment: CDR1 DFQATT and CDR2 SNEGSKA (reference sequence). The CDR3 nucleotides are TGCAGTGCTAGTTCAGGGGACATTCAGTACTTC. Translation: CSASSGDIQYF.

This chain uses TRBV19 with TRBJ1-5, with a tentative D call TRBD1 (5 bases). Trimming cost V 6 bases and J 2 bases, with 14 bases left between them. CDR3 length: 15 residues. Looked up from germline, CDR1 is LNHDA and CDR2 is SQIVND (reference sequence). CDR3 nucleotides: TGTGCCAGTAGCCAAACGGGGGGGGGCAATCAGCCCCAGCATTTT. It yields the protein CASSQTGGGNQPQHF.

This clone was detected only a few times. The CDR3 DNA sequence: TGTGCCAGCAGCCAGGGGAGGAACACTGAAGCTTTCTTT. This translates into CASSQGRNTEAFF. The chain couples TRBV3-1 (or the pseudogene TRBV3-2) to TRBJ1-1; no firm D call. This CDR3 spans 13 amino acids. V lost 3 bases and J 1 base, leaving 6 bases between the germline ends. Germline CDR1 LGHDT, CDR2 YNNKEL (reference sequence).

Written as DNA, the CDR3 is TGTGCCAGCAGCTTAGAGGGAGAGACTGAAGCTTTCTTT. This gives the protein CASSLEGETEAFF. The chain combines TRBV7-8 with TRBJ1-1; D call uncertain. The CDR3 has 13 residues. CDR1 is SGHVS, CDR2 FQNEAQ, per germline. The V and J ends lost 1 base and 5 bases respectively, with 8 bases between them.

The rearrangement joins TRBV5-1 to TRBJ1-1, with D perhaps TRBD1 (5 bases). CDR3 size: 17 residues. The ends were cut back, 4 bases at V and 0 bases at J, with 19 bases in the middle. Germline V gene data show CDR1 as SGHRS and CDR2 as YFSETQ. CDR3 in amino acids: CASSPLVGGNMNTEAFF. DNA for the CDR3: TGCGCCAGCAGCCCCCTTGTCGGGGGAAACATGAACACTGAAGCTTTCTTT. Complete variable domain (other parts from reference TRBV5-1 and TRBJ1-1): KAGVTQTPRYLIKTRGQQVTLSCSPISGHRSVSWYQQTPGQGLQFLFEYFSETQRNKGNFPGRFSGRQFSNSRSEMNVSTLELGDSALYLCASSPLVGGNMNTEAFFGQGTRLTVV.

The V call is TRBV4-1, the J call TRBJ1-1; 7 nucleotides match TRBD1. Trimming removed 3 bases from V and 4 bases from J; junction bases left unmatched: 17. Germline V lookup: CDR1 MGHRA, CDR2 YSYEKL. CDR3 length: 18 residues. CDR3 DNA sequence: TGCGCCAGCAGCCAGGACGGGACAGTCTACTTCGTGGGCACTGAAGCTTTCTTT. It yields the protein CASSQDGTVYFVGTEAFF.

The count of this clone is one. The gene calls are TRBV6-2 or TRBV6-3 and TRBJ1-6, with D uncertain. The germline V and J ends were trimmed by 0 bases and 6 bases, with 9 bases remaining between them. The CDR3 length is 15 residues. Germline CDR1 is MNHEY and CDR2 is SVGEGT. CDR3 nucleotides: TGTGCCAGCAGTTACTCACGAGAACTTAATTCACCCCTCCACTTT. Translation gives CASSYSRELNSPLHF.

The CDR3 region has the DNA TGTGCCAGCAGTTTCCTCGGGGGAGGACAGCCCCAGCATTTT. Translation: CASSFLGGGQPQHF. This chain links TRBV6-2 or TRBV6-3 with TRBJ1-5; D might be TRBD1 (5 bases). Germline-derived CDR1 and CDR2 are MNHEY and SVGEGT. Trimming stripped 4 bases from V and 7 bases from J, with 14 bases between. The CDR3 is made up of 14 amino acids.

V is TRBV9 and J is TRBJ1-1; D remains unclear. The CDR3 is made up of 13 amino acids. The V end was cut by 6 bases, the J end by 4 bases, with 13 bases between. Per the germline V gene, CDR1 is SGDLS and CDR2 is YYNGEE. The CDR3 bases are TGTGCCAGCACTTTTTGGGGAGGCACTGAAGCTTTCTTT. Its protein is CASTFWGGTEAFF.

The V call is TRBV19, the J call TRBJ1-1, with D possibly matching TRBD1 (6 bases). The CDR3 is 14 amino acids. The V end was cut by 5 bases, the J end by 7 bases, with 17 bases between. The germline V gene has CDR1 LNHDA and CDR2 SQIVND (reference sequence). The CDR3 DNA is TGTGCCAGTAGTTTTCCAGGGGTCTCAGGTGAAGCTTTCTTT. Translation: CASSFPGVSGEAFF.

The CDR3 coding sequence is TGTGCCATCCTCCGAGGGGGAGGGGGATACAATGAGCAGTTCTTC. This encodes CAILRGGGGYNEQFF. This chain joins TRBV28 and TRBJ2-1, with D possibly TRBD2 on 7 matching bases. V was trimmed by 10 bases and J by 4 bases, leaving 20 bases between them. CDR1 and CDR2 (germline): MDHEN, SYDVKM. The CDR3 is made up of 15 amino acids.

V and J are TRBV4-2 and TRBJ1-1; tentatively, D is TRBD1 (5 bases). The CDR3 has 15 amino acids. The germline CDR1 and CDR2 sequences are LGHNA and YNFKEQ. V was pared by 0 bases and J by 5 bases, with 13 bases between. The CDR3 nucleotides are TGTGCCAGCAGCCAAGATGAAGCCGGGGGGACTGAAGCTTTCTTT. Its translation is CASSQDEAGGTEAFF.